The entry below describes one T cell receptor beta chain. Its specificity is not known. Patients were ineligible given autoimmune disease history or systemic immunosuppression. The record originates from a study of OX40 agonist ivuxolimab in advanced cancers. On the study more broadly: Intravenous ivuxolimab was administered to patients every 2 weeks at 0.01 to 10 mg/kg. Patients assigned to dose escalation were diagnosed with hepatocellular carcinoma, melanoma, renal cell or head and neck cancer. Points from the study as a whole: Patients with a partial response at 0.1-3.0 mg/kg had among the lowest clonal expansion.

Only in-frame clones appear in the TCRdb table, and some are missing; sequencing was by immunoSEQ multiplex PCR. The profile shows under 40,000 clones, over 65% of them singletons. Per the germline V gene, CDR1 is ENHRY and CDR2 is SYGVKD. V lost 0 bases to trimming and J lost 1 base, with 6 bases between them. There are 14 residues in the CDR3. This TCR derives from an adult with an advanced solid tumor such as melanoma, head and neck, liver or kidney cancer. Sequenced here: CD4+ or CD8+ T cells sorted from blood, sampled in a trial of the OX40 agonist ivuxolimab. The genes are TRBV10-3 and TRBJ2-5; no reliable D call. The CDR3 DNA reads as TGTGCCATCAGTGAGTCACGGGTCCAAGAGACCCAGTACTTC. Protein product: CAISESRVQETQYF.